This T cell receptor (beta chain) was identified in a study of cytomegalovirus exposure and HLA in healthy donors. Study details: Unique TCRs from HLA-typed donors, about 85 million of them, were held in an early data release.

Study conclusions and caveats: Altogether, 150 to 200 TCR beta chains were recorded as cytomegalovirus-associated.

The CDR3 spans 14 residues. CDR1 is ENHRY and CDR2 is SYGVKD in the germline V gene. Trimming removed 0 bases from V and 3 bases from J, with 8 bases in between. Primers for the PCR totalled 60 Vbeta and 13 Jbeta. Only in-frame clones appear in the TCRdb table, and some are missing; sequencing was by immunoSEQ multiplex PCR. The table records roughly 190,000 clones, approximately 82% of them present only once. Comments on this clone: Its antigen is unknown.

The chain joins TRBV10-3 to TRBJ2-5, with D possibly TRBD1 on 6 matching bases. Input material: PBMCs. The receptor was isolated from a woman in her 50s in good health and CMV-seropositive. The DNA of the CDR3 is TGTGCCATCAGTGAGTCGGGACAAAAAGAGACCCAGTACTTC. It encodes CAISESGQKETQYF.